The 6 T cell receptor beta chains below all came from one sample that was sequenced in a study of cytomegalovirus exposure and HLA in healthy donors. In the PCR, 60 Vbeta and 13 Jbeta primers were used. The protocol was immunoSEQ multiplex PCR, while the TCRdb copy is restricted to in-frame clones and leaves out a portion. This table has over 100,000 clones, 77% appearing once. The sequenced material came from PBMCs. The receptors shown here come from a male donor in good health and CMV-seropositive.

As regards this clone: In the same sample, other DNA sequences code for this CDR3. This chain's CDR3 is CASSLVRAFDRGGSPLHF. The CDR3 bases are TGTGCCAGCAGCTTAGTTAGGGCCTTCGACAGGGGTGGTTCACCCCTCCACTTT. This chain connects TRBV7-6 to TRBJ1-6; 8 bases are a match to TRBD1. CDR3 size: 18 residues. With V trimmed by 1 base and J by 9 bases, 14 bases remained unmatched. CDR1 and CDR2 (germline): SGHVS, FNYEAQ.

This CDR3 reads CASSLVGTQINYGYTF. Here the CDR3 DNA reads TGTGCCAGCAGCTTAGTGGGGACACAAATTAACTATGGCTACACCTTC. The chain joins TRBV7-9 to TRBJ1-2, with D possibly matching TRBD1 (6 bases). Germline V gene data show CDR1 as SEHNR and CDR2 as FQNEAQ (reference sequence). The CDR3 sequence is 16 residues long. The V and J ends lost 1 base and 1 base respectively, with 13 bases between them.

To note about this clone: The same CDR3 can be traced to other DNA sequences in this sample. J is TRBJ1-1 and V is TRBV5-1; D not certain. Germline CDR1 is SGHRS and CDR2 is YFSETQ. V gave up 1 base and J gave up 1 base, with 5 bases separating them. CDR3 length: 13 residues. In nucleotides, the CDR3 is TGCGCCAGCAGCTTGACGGGGAACACTGAAGCTTTCTTT. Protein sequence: CASSLTGNTEAFF.

This CDR3 reads CASSPLRDRGPETQYF. Here the CDR3 DNA reads TGCGCCAGCAGTCCCCTTCGGGACAGGGGACCGGAGACCCAGTACTTC. This chain connects TRBV23-1 to TRBJ2-5, with 10 nucleotides matching TRBD1. TRBV23-1 is flagged as an ORF with uncertain function. With V trimmed by 4 bases and J by 5 bases, 10 bases remained unmatched. The CDR3 is 16 amino acids.

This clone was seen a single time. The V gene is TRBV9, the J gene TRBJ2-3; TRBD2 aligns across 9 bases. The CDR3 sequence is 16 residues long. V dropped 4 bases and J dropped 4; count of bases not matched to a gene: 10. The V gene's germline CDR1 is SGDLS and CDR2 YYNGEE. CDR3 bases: TGTGCCAGCAGCTCTCGGACTAGCGTGAGAGCAGATACGCAGTATTTT. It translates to CASSSRTSVRADTQYF.

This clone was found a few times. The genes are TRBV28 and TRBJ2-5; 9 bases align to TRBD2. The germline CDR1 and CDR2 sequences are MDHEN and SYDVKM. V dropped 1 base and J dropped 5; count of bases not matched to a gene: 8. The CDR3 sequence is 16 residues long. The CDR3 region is CASSLSGGGGKETQYF. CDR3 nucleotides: TGTGCCAGCAGTTTATCAGGCGGGGGGGGGAAGGAGACCCAGTACTTC.